The 21 T cell receptor beta chains given below trace back to one sample, sequenced in a study of cytomegalovirus exposure and HLA in healthy donors. The PCR made use of 60 Vbeta and 13 Jbeta primers. Some clones are missing from TCRdb's copy, which holds only in-frame ones; the method was immunoSEQ multiplex PCR. The sample includes about 150,000 clones, just under 65% of them seen just once. Material for sequencing was PBMCs. The source of these receptors is a woman in her fifties or sixties in good health and CMV-seropositive.

This clone has a handful of counts. The chain employs TRBV7-8 and TRBJ2-3, with D possibly being TRBD2 (6 bases). Per germline, CDR1 SGHVS and CDR2 FQNEAQ. This CDR3 region has 15 residues. V dropped 5 bases and J dropped 5 bases, with 17 bases sitting between them. This CDR3 reads CASSLGSGFQDTQYF. In DNA, the CDR3 is TGTGCCAGCAGCCTGGGGAGCGGGTTTCAAGATACGCAGTATTTT.

The chain carries TRBV7-2 and TRBJ2-3; D is possibly TRBD1 (6 bases). This CDR3 region has 14 residues. Between the trimmed V and J ends, which lost 2 bases and 3 bases, there was a span of 9 bases. Per the germline V gene, CDR1 is SGHTA and CDR2 is FQGNSA. In DNA form, the CDR3 reads TGTGCCAGCAGCTTATCCCAGGGGACAGATACGCAGTATTTT. The encoded protein is CASSLSQGTDTQYF.

The V call is TRBV19, the J call TRBJ2-7; 8 bases are a match to TRBD1. CDR3 length: 12 amino acids. Per the germline V gene, CDR1 is LNHDA and CDR2 is SQIVND (reference sequence). Germline trimming cut 5 bases from V and 6 bases from J; bases unmatched to any gene: 3. The CDR3 protein is CASSLTGAEQYF. The DNA for the CDR3 is TGTGCCAGTAGTCTGACAGGGGCCGAGCAGTACTTC.

The V call is TRBV28, the J call TRBJ2-7, with a weak D call TRBD2 (6 bases). Trimming took 6 bases from V and 5 from J, leaving 20 bases between them. This CDR3 has 15 residues. From germline, CDR1 is MDHEN and CDR2 SYDVKM. CDR3 in DNA: TGTGCCAGCAGCTTGCTTTGGCGGGATATGAACGAGCAGTACTTC. Protein product: CASSLLWRDMNEQYF.

A few counts support this clone. The chain joins TRBV28 to TRBJ1-5, with 7 bases aligning to TRBD1. Germline V lookup: CDR1 MDHEN, CDR2 SYDVKM. The J segment lost 7 bases and the V segment lost 5 bases, leaving 8 bases of the junction unmatched. The CDR3 totals 14 residues. DNA for the CDR3: TGTGCCAGCAGTCCTCGACAGGGCCGGCAGCCCCAGCATTTT. Its protein product is CASSPRQGRQPQHF.

This chain links TRBV6-1 with TRBJ2-5; 10 nucleotides line up with TRBD1. CDR3 length: 14 residues. With 1 base clipped from V and 4 bases from J, the junction kept 0 bases outside the gene matches. Germline CDR1 and CDR2: MNHNS and SASEGT. Written as DNA, the CDR3 is TGTGCCAGCAGTGAAGGGACAGGGGGAGAGACCCAGTACTTC. Protein product: CASSEGTGGETQYF.

A note on this clone: Other DNA sequences within the sample encode an identical CDR3. The CDR3 loop reads CASSITGSGNTIYF. The CDR3 bases are TGTGCCAGTAGTATCACAGGGTCTGGAAACACCATATATTTT. The V call is TRBV19, the J call TRBJ1-3; a weak D match, TRBD1 (6 bases). The length of the CDR3 is 14 residues. The V and J ends lost 3 bases and 1 base respectively, with 7 bases between them. Germline CDR1 LNHDA, CDR2 SQIVND (reference sequence).

The CDR3 spells CASSLDIGEMETQYF. CDR3 sequence (DNA): TGTGCCAGCAGCTTAGATATCGGGGAGATGGAGACCCAGTACTTC. The rearrangement uses TRBV11-2 and TRBJ2-5; TRBD2 might be the D (5 bases). The CDR3 extends over 15 amino acids. With 0 bases removed from V and 5 bases from J, the gap between germline ends came to 13 bases. Germline V gene lookup returns CDR1 SGHAT and CDR2 FQNNGV.

V and J are TRBV6-5 and TRBJ1-2; D possibly corresponds to TRBD1 (5 bases). The CDR3 spans 14 residues. Trimming left V 7 bases short and J 4 bases short, with 16 bases between. The V gene's germline CDR1 is MNHEY and CDR2 SVGAGI. CDR3 sequence: CASIPGGAVYGYTF. The CDR3 DNA reads as TGTGCCAGCATTCCGGGGGGAGCGGTCTATGGCTACACCTTC.

CDR3 nucleotide sequence: TGTGCCAGCCAGGGACCCTGGACTAACGAAGCTTTCTTT. Its translation: CASQGPWTNEAFF. The chain uses TRBV19 and TRBJ1-1, with a tentative D call TRBD1 (5 bases). The CDR3 contains 13 residues. V lost 9 bases and J 8 bases, leaving 19 bases between the germline ends. Germline-derived CDR1 and CDR2 are LNHDA and SQIVND (reference sequence).

V usage is TRBV5-3 and J usage is TRBJ1-2, with 7 bases fitting TRBD1. TRBV5-3 is classed as an ORF, of uncertain function. After removal of 3 bases from V and 3 bases from J, the junction contained 5 bases not matched to a gene. The CDR3 runs 14 residues. CDR3 amino acids: CARSWTGGDYGYTF. CDR3 DNA: TGTGCCAGAAGCTGGACAGGAGGGGACTATGGCTACACCTTC.

This sequence joins TRBV7-9 and TRBJ2-7; possible D gene TRBD1, 6 bases. V lost 6 bases and J lost 1, with 10 bases in between. Germline loops: CDR1 SEHNR, CDR2 FQNEAQ (reference sequence). CDR3 length: 13 amino acids. CDR3 amino acids: CASRPGQSYEQYF. DNA for the CDR3: TGTGCCAGCAGGCCCGGACAGTCCTACGAGCAGTACTTC.

The chain uses TRBV5-1 and TRBJ2-5; 10 positions agree with TRBD1. The CDR3 is 17 amino acids. Trimming removed 2 bases from V and 5 bases from J; junction bases left unmatched: 12. CDR1 and CDR2 from the germline V gene are SGHRS and YFSETQ. The CDR3 spells CASSLLGQGTRLETQYF. The CDR3 DNA reads as TGCGCCAGCAGCTTATTGGGACAGGGGACGAGATTGGAGACCCAGTACTTC.

The rearrangement uses TRBV29-1 and TRBJ2-3, with D uncertain. The ends were cut back, 3 bases at V and 2 bases at J, with 12 bases in the middle. This CDR3 comprises 14 residues. CDR1 is SQVTM, CDR2 ANQGSEA, per germline. This CDR3 is CSVDLSGATDTQYF. The CDR3 DNA sequence: TGCAGCGTTGACCTATCGGGTGCCACAGATACGCAGTATTTT.

This chain connects TRBV5-6 to TRBJ1-3; 7 nucleotides agree with TRBD1. CDR3 length: 13 residues. The ends lost 4 bases at V and 7 bases at J; junction bases unmatched: 5. Germline V gene lookup returns CDR1 SGHDT and CDR2 YYEEEE. CDR3 coding DNA: TGTGCCAGCAGCCGGACAGGCAGGAACACCATATATTTT. This codes for CASSRTGRNTIYF. Combining the CDR3 with reference TRBV5-6 and TRBJ1-3 gives the whole variable domain DAGVTQSPTHLIKTRGQQVTLRCSPKSGHDTVSWYQQALGQGPQFIFQYYEEEERQRGNFPDRFSGHQFPNYSSELNVNALLLGDSALYLCASSRTGRNTIYFGEGSWLTVV.

Only a few counts were recorded for this clone. V usage is TRBV5-4 and J usage is TRBJ1-2; TRBD1 agrees at 7 bases. The V and J ends lost 0 bases and 8 bases, in that order; junction bases with no gene match: 10. The germline CDR1 and CDR2 sequences are SGHNT and YYREEE (reference sequence). This CDR3 has 15 residues. Here the CDR3 DNA reads TGTGCCAGCAGCTTGGCCGAACAGGGCAGGGGGGGCTACACCTTC. This gives the protein CASSLAEQGRGGYTF.

With regard to this clone: The CDR3 ends on some other residue instead of the conserved phenylalanine or tryptophan, so this is likely a read error. The genes are TRBV28 and TRBJ1-1; 9 bases map to TRBD1. The CDR3 sequence is 16 residues long. Trimming took 3 bases from V and 1 from J; bases not matched to a gene: 6. Germline V gives CDR1 MDHEN, CDR2 SYDVKM. DNA of the CDR3: TGTGCCAGCAGTTTCGCCTGGACAGGGGCGAACACTGAAGCTTTCCTT. Amino acids: CASSFAWTGANTEAFL.

The V gene is TRBV4-2, the J gene TRBJ1-1; 7 bases line up with TRBD1. Germline CDR1 is LGHNA and CDR2 is YNFKEQ. Losses at the gene ends were 1 base for V and 1 base for J; bases not matched to a gene: 0. This CDR3 contains 14 residues. The DNA for the CDR3 is TGTGCCAGCAGCCAAGGGGACAGGAACACTGAAGCTTTCTTT. This encodes CASSQGDRNTEAFF.

The chain is built from TRBV7-9 and TRBJ1-4; 8 bases line up with TRBD1. CDR1 is SEHNR, CDR2 FQNEAQ, per germline (reference sequence). V dropped 2 bases and J dropped 5; count of bases not matched to a gene: 4. The CDR3 is 15 residues long. CDR3 in DNA: TGTGCCAGCAGCTTATTGACAGGGGTAAATGAAAAACTGTTTTTT. Translating it yields CASSLLTGVNEKLFF.

The V and J genes are TRBV10-3 and TRBJ2-2, with 12 positions matching TRBD2. From germline, CDR1 is ENHRY and CDR2 SYGVKD. The CDR3 loop spans 18 amino acids. With V trimmed by 5 bases and J by 2 bases, 9 bases remained unmatched. The CDR3 loop is CAISSPPGLAGNTGELFF. The CDR3 nucleotides read TGTGCCATCAGTTCCCCACCCGGACTAGCGGGAAACACCGGGGAGCTGTTTTTT.

The CDR3 DNA is TGTGCCAGCAAACCGGGACAGGGGAACACTGAAGCTTTCTTT. Its protein product is CASKPGQGNTEAFF. V usage is TRBV6-5 and J usage is TRBJ1-1, with 9 bases aligning to TRBD1. CDR1 is MNHEY, CDR2 SVGAGI, per germline. The CDR3 is made up of 14 amino acids. The junction had 4 bases not matched to a gene; V was cut back by 7 bases and J by 1 base.